This T cell receptor (beta chain) was identified in a study of T cell repertoires in cytomegalovirus infection. Whole-study context: Recently identified HLA-C-restricted CMV epitopes and well-studied HLA-B-restricted CMV epitopes were used by the study.

This clonotype was observed a handful of times. Its antigen is undetermined. TCRdb passed the reads through MiXCR, listing each CDR3 protein once. The sample consists of fewer than 1,000,000 distinct CDR3 sequences, roughly 31% of them appearing once. V dropped 3 bases and J dropped 8; count of bases not matched to a gene: 6. Looked up from germline, CDR1 is SEHNR and CDR2 is FQNEAQ (reference sequence). The CDR3 runs 14 residues. Study observations and caveats: Carriage of CMV together with the relevant HLA was identifiable through cumulative public TCR beta family frequency. The ex vivo response was dominated by HLA-C-restricted CMV-specific TCR beta clonotypes.

The sequence was obtained from a human donor in good health (CMV status not recorded). Some clones in this sample may be carry-over from other donors' samples. V and J are TRBV7-9 and TRBJ2-4, with 8 bases aligning to TRBD2. The sample here was cultured CD8+ T cells from PBMCs, taken from culture after CMV antigen stimulation. In DNA, the CDR3 is TGTGCCAGCAGCTTGGAACTAGCGGTGGACATTCAGTACTTC. It codes for CASSLELAVDIQYF.